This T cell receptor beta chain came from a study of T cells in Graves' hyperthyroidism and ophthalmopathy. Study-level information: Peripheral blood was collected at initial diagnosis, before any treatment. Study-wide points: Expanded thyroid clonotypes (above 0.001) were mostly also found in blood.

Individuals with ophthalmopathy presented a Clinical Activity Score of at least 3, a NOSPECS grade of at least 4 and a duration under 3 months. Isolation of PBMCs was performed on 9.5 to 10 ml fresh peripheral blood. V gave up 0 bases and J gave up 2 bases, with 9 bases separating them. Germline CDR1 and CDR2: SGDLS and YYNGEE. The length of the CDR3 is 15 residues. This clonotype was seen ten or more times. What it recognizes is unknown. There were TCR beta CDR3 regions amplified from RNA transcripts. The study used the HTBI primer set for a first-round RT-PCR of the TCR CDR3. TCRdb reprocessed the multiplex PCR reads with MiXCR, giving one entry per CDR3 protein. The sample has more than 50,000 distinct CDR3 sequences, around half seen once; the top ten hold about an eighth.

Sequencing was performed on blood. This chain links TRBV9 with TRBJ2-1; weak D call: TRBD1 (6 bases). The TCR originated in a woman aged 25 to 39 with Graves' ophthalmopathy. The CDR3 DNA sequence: TGTGCCAGCAGCGTAGAAGGGGGAACCTACAATGAGCAGTTCTTC. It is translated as CASSVEGGTYNEQFF.